This TCR beta chain was profiled in a study of cytomegalovirus exposure and HLA in healthy donors (TCRdb year 2017). As for the study more broadly: An earlier analysis of several hundred of the donors reported roughly 300 Gb of sequence data and 117 million unique TCR beta sequences obtained from roughly 180 million T cells. Donor age, sex, ethnicity and CMV serostatus were compiled alongside the repertoire data. The study profiled the T cell repertoires of 666 subjects by immunosequencing and related them to cytomegalovirus serostatus. To decide whether each TCR beta V gene segment behaved as functional or pseudogenic, an earlier analysis of approximately 590 of the donors relied on high-throughput TCR beta sequencing. In the later analysis, no new phenotypic data were used to find candidate immune exposures; instead, reliance was placed on TCR beta sequences and their occurrence across donors. Roughly 5 DR-DQ haplotypes were handled as single units for association and clustering, since linkage in the cohort was strong. A separate validation cohort of roughly 130 different subjects was used in addition to the roughly 720-subject first cohort. Of the 398 genotyped donors, roughly 80% fell in the genetic ancestry cluster associated with self-reported Caucasian donors. To study patterns of TCR occurrence, a later analysis re-analyzed previously published TCR beta repertoires from more than 550 donors and added high-resolution HLA genotyping. The study aimed to test whether signatures of past pathogen exposure could be identified by cataloging public T cell receptors. The study combined high-throughput TCR immunosequencing, statistical association of individual TCRs with disease status, and machine learning to predict cytomegalovirus infection status. HLA typing covered class I and class II loci at four-digit resolution. An early release covering some 640 HLA-typed donors comprised 250 to 350 gigabases of sequencing data and about 90 million unique TCR sequences. The number of donors typed differed by locus, with 629-630 for A, B, C, DRB1 and DQB1, around 500 for DQA1, 600 to 610 for DPA1, and 400 to 490 for DPB1. Every discovery cohort repertoire had been produced on one sequencing platform. Among roughly 400 genotyped donors of the cohort, an average of approximately 240,000 unique TCR beta nucleotide sequences was sequenced per donor, of which about 20% were non-productive. In a later genetic analysis, genome-wide SNP genotypes for about 55% of the roughly 700 donors were used, and that subset was treated as a discovery cohort.

The germline V gene encodes CDR1 SGHDN and CDR2 FVKESK. The junction shows trimming of 1 base on V and 4 bases on J, plus 13 bases between the germline ends. From cysteine to phenylalanine, the CDR3 is 15 amino acids long. The kept DNA is CDR3 alone, 45 bases in frame from the first base. The cohort comprised some 680 healthy bone marrow donors. Cohort members were all nominally healthy when sampled, although unrecorded immune exposures were likely present. The donor was CMV seropositive and was included in the group of 270 or so seropositive cohort members. A peripheral blood sample was collected from each donor, and TCR beta sequencing was performed on peripheral blood mononuclear cells. The Qiagen DNeasy Blood Extraction Kit was used to extract genomic DNA from the blood cell samples. About this clone: Its antigen specificity is not known. Base qualities are not recorded, but no much larger clone differs from it by a single base.

Libraries were prepared through the immunoSEQ multiplex PCR assay. For the multiplex PCR, a mixture combining 60 forward primers for TCR Vbeta segments and 13 reverse primers for TCR Jbeta segments was used. A multiplex PCR assay on genomic DNA amplified the CDR3 region of rearranged TCR beta genes. On the Illumina HiSeq System, the amplified TCR beta libraries were sequenced as 87-base-pair reads. The authors processed their data as follows. A later analysis counted approximately 84 million unique TCR beta chains across the approximately 700 repertoires, and 9.5 million to 11 million of these chains were shared by at least two donors. To remove PCR and sequencing errors, raw reads were error-corrected and collapsed into unique sequences using a nearest-neighbor algorithm that merged closely related sequences. Alignment of CDR3 sequences to IMGT reference sequences was used to assign V, D and J gene segments. Each retained sequence needed at least a six-nucleotide match to both a V gene segment and a J gene segment. A rearrangement was called productive if the CDR3 had no stop codons and remained in frame with V and J, and every other rearrangement was called non-productive. CDR3 was defined by IMGT convention, running from the second conserved V-encoded cysteine to the conserved J-encoded phenylalanine. The earlier analysis of some 600 of the donors excluded sequences that lacked an unambiguous match to a single V gene segment. In an earlier analysis of a few hundred of the donors, V segments were called functional above 56.7% productive rearrangements and were called segregating when the between-donor standard deviation exceeded 5%. To diagnose cytomegalovirus status from the catalog of TCR beta chain sequences, a statistical classification framework was built. In a later analysis, TCR nucleotide sequences were compared against IMGT/GENE-DB human TR gene sequences so that V and J genes could be assigned. Using the TCRdist pipeline, a later analysis assigned CDR3 sequences along with most-parsimonious VDJ recombination scenarios. In a later analysis, each TCR beta chain was defined by its CDR3 amino acid sequence together with its V-gene family, and reads without a unique V-gene family were excluded. A later analysis removed 592 highly shared, low-generation-probability nucleotide sequences to deal with suspected cross-contamination and a sequencing artifact. In a later analysis, a clonal expansion index was calculated for each public chain from normalized within-repertoire ranks of inferred template counts. In a later analysis, generation probabilities were computed using a VDJ recombination model fitted to out-of-frame rearrangements, and the results were checked against IGoR. Hypergeometric tests were used in a later analysis to score TCR-TCR, TCR-HLA and TCR-CMV co-occurrence, with a repertoire-size bias correction applied to the TCR pairs. False discovery rates were estimated in a later analysis by permuting HLA or CMV assignments 20 times. In a later analysis, co-occurring TCRs were grouped using DBSCAN, with TCRdist sequence similarity added in when clustering inside HLA-allele-positive subsets. Co-occurrence clustering excluded repertoires with fewer than 30,000 or more than 120,000 public chains, plus five with anomalous nucleotide sharing. TCRdb provides this immuneACCESS table in a form limited to in-frame rearrangements. Some clones are lacking; in checked studies, under half of them reflect an unresolved V gene, and why the rest are absent is not known. V, J and clone size reflect that table, while D and trimming were determined from the DNA. The sample table holds some 150,000 clones, of which 75% to 85% were seen once. The ten largest clones capture 4% to 5% of the sample.

On the study overall, not on this receptor specifically: Some IMGT-functional V segments, including TRBV6-2 and TRBV6-3, could not be told apart with the 87-base-pair reads, so those segments were excluded. Because counts were too low, more than 15 rarely observed V segments, including chromosome 9 orphons, were excluded from the earlier analysis of 587 of the donors. A later analysis associated 16,951 TCR beta sequences with specific HLA alleles at a false discovery rate of 0.05. In both the original and validation cohorts, the classifier was reported to diagnose cytomegalovirus status with high specificity and sensitivity. The presence/absence analyses assumed that sequencing depth was roughly uniform across donors, and that assumption may not be true. In a later genetic analysis, a missense DCLRE1C variant was associated with V-gene and J-gene trimming of TCR beta chains, and the association was replicated in an independent cohort. In a later genetic analysis, fewer N-insertions in productive TCRs were reported among donors in an Asian-associated ancestry cluster than the roughly 710-donor mean. Three of the identified cytomegalovirus-associated TCR beta chains were confirmed in vitro to be specific for cytomegalovirus antigens. Because HLA typing was missing for some donors at each locus, association tests included only the typed subset. A total of 150 or so TCR beta chains were listed by the study as associated with cytomegalovirus. In a later analysis, the rate of TCR association differed among HLA loci, with DRB1 alleles having the most associated TCRs and HLA-C alleles having the fewest. A group of highly shared sequence variants was considered likely to be a technical artifact of the sequencing pipeline. In an earlier analysis of several hundred of the donors, most TCR beta V segments were observed in productive rearrangements about 87% or about 30% of the time, broadly matching IMGT annotations. A later analysis found that most CMV-associated TCR beta chains appeared HLA-restricted, with HLA associations seemingly driven largely by CMV exposure. According to a later analysis, parvovirus B19, influenza, CMV and Epstein-Barr virus appeared linked to several top co-occurrence clusters. The cohort was sequenced for TCR beta chains only, and without alpha or paired-chain data the features that could be detected were limited. Correlated functional status among segregating V segments might reflect linkage disequilibrium, but an unknown experimental factor could not be ruled out. In a later analysis, HLA-associated TCR beta chains were found to be more clonally expanded and to have lower generation probabilities than equally common non-associated chains. A further reported finding was that TCR beta sequences accurately predicted the HLA-A and HLA-B alleles for most subjects in the first cohort. Across donors, most TCR sequences were observed very rarely, whereas some public TCRs were present in many individuals. CMV serostatus was the only immune exposure information available for the cohort. It was suggested by the authors that the approach could potentially be generalized to other disease states and immunological phenotypes. When HLA alleles, especially DR and DQ, strongly co-occurred, attributing TCR associations to individual alleles was difficult.

The sequenced sample consisted of PBMCs. This clonotype originated in a woman aged 18 to 35 in good health and CMV-seropositive. The chain was built from TRBV14 and TRBJ1-1, with TRBD1 tentatively as D gene (6 bases match). The CDR3 region reads CASSQVKGVGTEAFF. The base sequence is TGTGCCAGCAGCCAAGTAAAGGGGGTGGGCACTGAAGCTTTCTTT.